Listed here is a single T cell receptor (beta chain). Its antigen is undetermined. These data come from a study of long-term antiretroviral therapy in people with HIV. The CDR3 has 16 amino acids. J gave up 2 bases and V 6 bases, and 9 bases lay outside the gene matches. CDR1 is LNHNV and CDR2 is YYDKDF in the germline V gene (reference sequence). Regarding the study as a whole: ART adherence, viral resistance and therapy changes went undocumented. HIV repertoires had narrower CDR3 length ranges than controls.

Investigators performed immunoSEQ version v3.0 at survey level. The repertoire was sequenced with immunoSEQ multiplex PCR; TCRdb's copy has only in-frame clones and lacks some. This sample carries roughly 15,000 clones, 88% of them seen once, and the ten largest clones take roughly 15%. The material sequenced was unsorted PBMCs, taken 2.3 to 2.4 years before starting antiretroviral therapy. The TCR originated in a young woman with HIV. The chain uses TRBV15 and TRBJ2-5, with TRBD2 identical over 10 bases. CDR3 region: CATSSRILAGQETQYF. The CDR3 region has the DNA TGTGCCACCAGTAGTCGCATACTAGCGGGGCAAGAGACCCAGTACTTC.